The source of this T cell receptor (beta chain) is a study of shared clonotypes between healthy human individuals. CD8 cells classed as naive were CD45RO-negative and positively selected for CCR7, excluding terminally differentiated effector memory CD45RA+ cells. Broader study findings: Naive subsets generally had larger estimated richness than memory subsets.

As for this clone: Its target is not known.

This table comes from immunoSEQ multiplex PCR, and its TCRdb copy is limited to in-frame clones, with some not included. Of 1.5 million to 2.5 million clones in the sample, about 95% are singletons; the top ten hold under 1.5%. This CDR3 is 13 amino acids long. Germline trimming cut 4 bases from V and 4 bases from J; bases unmatched to any gene: 3. Germline values: CDR1 MNHNS, CDR2 SASEGT. Sequencing was done on a sample of naive CD8+ T cells sorted from blood. The V and J genes are TRBV6-1 and TRBJ1-2; 7 nucleotides align to TRBD1. The receptor was isolated from a man between 18 and 29 years old in good health. The CDR3 spells CASSAEGAYGYTF. CDR3 in DNA: TGTGCCAGCAGTGCGGAGGGGGCCTATGGCTACACCTTC.